A single T cell receptor (beta chain) is shown here with its context. Antigen unknown. This sample is part of a study of T cell repertoires in cytomegalovirus infection. Study-level information: Well-studied HLA-B-restricted CMV epitopes were used in the study alongside recently identified HLA-C-restricted ones.

TCRdb analysed the reads with MiXCR anew, one entry per CDR3 protein. The table has some 900,000 distinct CDR3 sequences, about 31% seen once. The germline V gene has CDR1 SGHAT and CDR2 FQNNGV. Trimming took off 3 bases at V and 5 bases at J, with 13 bases between the two ends. The CDR3 sequence is 14 residues long. Overall study results and limits: Ex vivo, HLA-C-restricted CMV-specific TCR beta clonotypes prevailed over the rest of the response. Accumulated public TCR beta family frequency recognized individuals carrying CMV together with the relevant HLA.

The origin of this receptor is a human donor in good health (CMV status not recorded). Some clones in this sample may be carry-over from other donors' samples. Specimen: cultured CD8+ T cells from PBMCs, collected from culture after CMV antigen stimulation. This rearrangement joins TRBV11-2 to TRBJ2-5, with a weak D call TRBD1 (6 bases). The CDR3 spells CASSLGGQFETQYF. The CDR3 nucleotides are TGTGCCAGCAGCTTGGGCGGACAGTTCGAGACCCAGTACTTC.